These 17 T cell receptor beta chains originate from one sample sequenced in a study of T cell changes during pregnancy in multiple sclerosis (dated by TCRdb to between 2018 and 2020). Library preparation was by the immunoSEQ multiplex PCR assay. The source is immuneACCESS, and TCRdb retained only in-frame sequences with V and J called. Part of the clones is not carried over; for the studies checked, unresolved V genes explain less than half of this, and the remainder is unexplained. Across this sample there are approximately 60,000 clones, with 80% to 90% seen only once. In total, the top ten clones hold approximately 5% of the sample. Sequenced material: peripheral blood from another person, used as feeder cells. All receptors come from a human donor whose cells served as feeder cells for cultures in a pregnancy study.

This rearrangement joins TRBV7-2 to TRBJ2-1; D gene uncertain. The CDR3 totals 17 residues. Trimming removed 4 bases from V and 0 bases from J, with 16 bases in between. Germline loops: CDR1 SGHTA, CDR2 FQGNSA. This chain's CDR3 is CASSSLTLRYSYNEQFF. In DNA, the CDR3 is TGTGCCAGCAGCTCCTTGACTTTACGATACTCCTACAATGAGCAGTTCTTC.

This clone was detected once. The chain uses TRBV7-2 and TRBJ2-2, with 7 positions matching TRBD1. Trimming took 5 bases from V and 5 from J; bases not matched to a gene: 5. Germline V CDR1 and CDR2: SGHTA, FQGNSA. This CDR3 is built from 14 residues. Written as DNA, the CDR3 is TGTGCCAGCAGCCTTCAGGGGGAAACCGGGGAGCTGTTTTTT. This codes for CASSLQGETGELFF.

The chain has TRBV28 and TRBJ1-4; TRBD1 matches 7 bases. Germline loops: CDR1 MDHEN, CDR2 SYDVKM. The V and J ends lost 6 bases and 5 bases, in that order; junction bases with no gene match: 6. The CDR3 has 14 residues. CDR3 sequence: CASSLAGGNEKLFF. The CDR3 DNA reads as TGTGCCAGCAGCTTGGCAGGGGGGAATGAAAAACTGTTTTTT.

The chain combines TRBV6-5 with TRBJ1-1, with D hard to call. Trimming took off 8 bases at V and 1 base at J, with 5 bases between the two ends. Germline lookup yields CDR1 MNHEY and CDR2 SVGAGI. The CDR3 spans 11 residues. This chain's CDR3 is CASRRNTEAFF. CDR3 nucleotides: TGTGCCAGCCGACGGAACACTGAAGCTTTCTTT.

The chain employs TRBV7-2 and TRBJ2-7; D gene ambiguous. The CDR3 is 12 residues long. The germline CDR1 and CDR2 sequences are SGHTA and FQGNSA. V lost 1 base and J lost 9, with 10 bases in between. The CDR3 loop reads CASSLGRQGQYF. CDR3 nucleotide sequence: TGTGCCAGCAGCTTAGGAAGGCAAGGGCAGTACTTC.

The chain uses TRBV30 and TRBJ1-5; D ambiguous. The CDR3 loop spans 14 amino acids. The germline V gene encodes CDR1 GTSNPN and CDR2 SVGIG (reference sequence). V lost 1 base, J lost 0 bases, and 7 bases lay in between. CDR3 amino acids: CAWSGRISNQPQHF. The CDR3 bases are TGTGCCTGGAGTGGCAGAATTAGCAATCAGCCCCAGCATTTT.

The chain links TRBV29-1 to TRBJ2-5; D uncertain. Germline values: CDR1 SQVTM, CDR2 ANQGSEA. The CDR3 has 12 amino acids. The V end was cut by 6 bases, the J end by 3 bases, with 11 bases between. The CDR3 DNA sequence: TGCAGCGTGAACCGGGCAGAAGAGACCCAGTACTTC. Its protein is CSVNRAEETQYF.

J is TRBJ1-6 and V is TRBV7-2; TRBD1 agrees at 7 bases. Germline loops: CDR1 SGHTA, CDR2 FQGNSA. This CDR3 has 13 amino acids. J was trimmed by 8 bases and V by 3 bases; bases with no gene match: 1. CDR3 nucleotide sequence: TGTGCCAGCAGCTTTGGGACAGATTCACCCCTCCACTTT. Encoded protein: CASSFGTDSPLHF.

The chain has TRBV6-5 and TRBJ2-6; D assignment may be TRBD1 or TRBD2 (5 bases each). V was cut by 4 bases and J by 0 bases, with 10 bases left in between. CDR3 length equals 16 residues. The V gene's germline CDR1 is MNHEY and CDR2 SVGAGI. DNA for the CDR3: TGTGCCAGCAGTTCCGGGACGGCCTCTGGGGCCAACGTCCTGACTTTC. Amino acid sequence: CASSSGTASGANVLTF.

The V and J genes are TRBV7-6 and TRBJ2-3; the match to TRBD1 covers 10 bases. V lost 5 bases and J lost 4; bases outside the gene matches: 6. Germline V CDR1 and CDR2: SGHVS, FNYEAQ. The CDR3 extends over 15 amino acids. The CDR3 sequence is CASSTGQGESDTQYF. DNA of the CDR3: TGTGCCAGCAGCACCGGACAGGGGGAATCAGATACGCAGTATTTT. The whole variable domain, remainder taken from reference TRBV7-6 and TRBJ2-3, is GAGVSQSPRYKVTKRGQDVALRCDPISGHVSLYWYRQALGQGPEFLTYFNYEAQQDKSGLPNDRFSAERPEGSISTLTIQRTEQRDSAMYRCASSTGQGESDTQYFGPGTRLTVL.

CDR3 DNA: TGCGCCAGCAGCTTAGGTCAGAGTAGCAATCAGCCCCAGCATTTT. This sequence encodes CASSLGQSSNQPQHF. The chain combines TRBV5-1 with TRBJ1-5; D ambiguous. CDR3 length equals 15 residues. Trimming removed 2 bases from V and 0 bases from J, with 9 bases in between. CDR1 SGHRS and CDR2 YFSETQ come from the germline V gene.

The gene calls are TRBV2 and TRBJ1-1; 7 nucleotides line up with TRBD1. V was pared by 6 bases and J by 4 bases, with 2 bases of the junction left unmatched. Germline lookup yields CDR1 SNHLY and CDR2 FYNNEI. CDR3 length: 12 residues. The CDR3, as DNA: TGTGCCAGCAGCGGGACAGTCACTGAAGCTTTCTTT. It translates to CASSGTVTEAFF.

Concerning this clone: The sample contains more than one DNA sequence encoding this CDR3. CDR3 amino acids: CASSPTGSSYEQYF. The CDR3 DNA is TGCGCCAGCAGCCCGACAGGATCCTCCTACGAGCAGTACTTC. The chain carries TRBV4-3 and TRBJ2-7; a possible D gene is TRBD1 (6 bases). CDR1 is LGHNA and CDR2 is YSLEER in the germline V gene. This CDR3 is 14 amino acids long. The V end lost 4 bases, the J end lost 0 bases, and 10 bases lay between the germline ends.

This chain connects TRBV30 to TRBJ2-3, with TRBD2 as a possible D gene (5 bases). Trimming took 5 bases from V and 4 from J, leaving 10 bases between them. Germline loops: CDR1 GTSNPN, CDR2 SVGIG (reference sequence). This CDR3 has 12 amino acids. CDR3: CAWEHGADTQYF. DNA of the CDR3: TGTGCCTGGGAACACGGGGCAGATACGCAGTATTTT.

The chain combines TRBV4-2 with TRBJ2-7, with 8 bases aligning to TRBD2. The CDR3 consists of 19 residues. Germline CDR1 is LGHNA and CDR2 is YNFKEQ. V dropped 0 bases and J dropped 3; count of bases not matched to a gene: 16. The CDR3: CASSQDTGLGGRGLYEQYF. The CDR3 DNA is TGTGCCAGCAGCCAAGATACGGGACTAGGGGGGAGAGGCCTCTACGAGCAGTACTTC.

The V and J genes are TRBV28 and TRBJ1-3; D possibly corresponds to TRBD1 (6 bases). The germline CDR1 and CDR2 sequences are MDHEN and SYDVKM. Trimming shortened V by 2 bases and J by 0 bases, and 11 bases separated the two germline ends. The CDR3 extends over 16 amino acids. This CDR3 reads CASSLAGDLSGNTIYF. In DNA form, the CDR3 reads TGTGCCAGCAGTTTAGCAGGGGACCTCTCTGGAAACACCATATATTTT.

This clone was recorded once. The rearrangement uses TRBV2 and TRBJ2-7; 9 nucleotides align to TRBD2. The CDR3 runs 14 residues. V lost 6 bases to trimming and J lost 6 bases; unmatched junction nucleotides: 9. Germline CDR1 reads SNHLY; CDR2 reads FYNNEI. The CDR3 region has the DNA TGTGCCAGCAGGGGGGCTAGCGGGAAGGGCGAGCAGTACTTC. The encoded protein is CASRGASGKGEQYF.